This T cell receptor (beta chain) is drawn from a study of T cells in Graves' hyperthyroidism and ophthalmopathy. Study in general: Peripheral blood was obtained at initial diagnosis, preceding any treatment.

RNA transcripts were the template for amplifying TCR beta CDR3 regions. Carried out on the TCR CDR3, a first-round RT-PCR used the HTBI primer set. TCRdb analysed the multiplex PCR reads with MiXCR anew, one entry per CDR3 protein. The sample carries 350,000 or so distinct CDR3 sequences, 15% to 20% recorded once. Sequencing used blood. The receptor was isolated from a woman in her 40s with Graves' ophthalmopathy.

Here the CDR3 DNA reads TGCAGTGCAACCAGGGCAGGACTCCCCGAGCAGTACTTC. It is translated as CSATRAGLPEQYF. The chain links TRBV20-1 to TRBJ2-7, with D perhaps being TRBD1 or TRBD2 (5 bases each). Trimming cost V 6 bases and J 6 bases, with 18 bases left between them. This CDR3 spans 13 amino acids. Germline V lookup: CDR1 DFQATT, CDR2 SNEGSKA (reference sequence).